This T cell receptor (beta chain) was retrieved from a study of blood T cell repertoires in COVID-19. Under the authors' procedure: Amplification from reference gene primers served as the basis for estimated nucleated cell counts. Some clones are missing from TCRdb's copy, which holds only in-frame ones; the method was immunoSEQ multiplex PCR. V, J and clone size derive from that table, while D and trimming were established from the DNA sequence. Of 95,000 to 120,000 clones in the sample, about 88% are singletons; the top ten hold around 8.4%. The CDR3 has 14 residues. Looked up from germline, CDR1 is SGHTA and CDR2 is FQGTGA. The V gene end was trimmed by 4 bases and the J gene end by 5 bases; junction bases not matched to a gene: 6.

The chain uses TRBV7-3 and TRBJ2-3; 7 positions agree with TRBD2. This receptor was obtained from a woman aged 70-85 years who had recovered from COVID-19. Sample: peripheral blood. The CDR3 is CASSSQASGDTQYF. CDR3 sequence (DNA): TGTGCCAGCAGCTCCCAGGCTAGCGGAGATACGCAGTATTTT.